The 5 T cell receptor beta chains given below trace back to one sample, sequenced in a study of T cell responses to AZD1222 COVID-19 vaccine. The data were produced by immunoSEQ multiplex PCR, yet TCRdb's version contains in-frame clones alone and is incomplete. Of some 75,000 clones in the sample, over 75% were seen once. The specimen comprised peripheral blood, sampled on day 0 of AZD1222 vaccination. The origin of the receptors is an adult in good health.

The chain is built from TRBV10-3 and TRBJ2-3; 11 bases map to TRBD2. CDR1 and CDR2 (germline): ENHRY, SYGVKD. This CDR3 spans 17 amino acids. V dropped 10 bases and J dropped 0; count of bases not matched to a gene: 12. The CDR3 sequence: CATYDPTSGGSTDTQYF. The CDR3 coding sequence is TGTGCCACCTACGACCCCACTAGCGGGGGTAGCACAGATACGCAGTATTTT.

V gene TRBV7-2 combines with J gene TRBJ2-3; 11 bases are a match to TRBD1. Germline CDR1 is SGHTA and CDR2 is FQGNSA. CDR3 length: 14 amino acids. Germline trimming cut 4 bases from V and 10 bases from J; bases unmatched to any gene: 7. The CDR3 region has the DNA TGTGCCAGCAGCTACGGGACAGGGGGTACAGCGCAGTATTTT. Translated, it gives CASSYGTGGTAQYF.

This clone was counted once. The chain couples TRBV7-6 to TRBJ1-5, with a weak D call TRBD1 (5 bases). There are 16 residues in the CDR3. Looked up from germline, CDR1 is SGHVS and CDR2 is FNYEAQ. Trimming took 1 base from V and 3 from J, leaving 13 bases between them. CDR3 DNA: TGTGCCAGCAGCTTAGGCCCTCGACAGTACAATCAGCCCCAGCATTTT. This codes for CASSLGPRQYNQPQHF.

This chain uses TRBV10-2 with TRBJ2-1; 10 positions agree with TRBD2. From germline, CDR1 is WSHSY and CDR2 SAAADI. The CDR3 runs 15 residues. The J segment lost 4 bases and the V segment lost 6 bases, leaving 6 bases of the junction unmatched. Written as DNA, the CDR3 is TGCGCCAGCAGGGTTAGCGGGGGGCCATACAATGAGCAGTTCTTC. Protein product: CASRVSGGPYNEQFF.

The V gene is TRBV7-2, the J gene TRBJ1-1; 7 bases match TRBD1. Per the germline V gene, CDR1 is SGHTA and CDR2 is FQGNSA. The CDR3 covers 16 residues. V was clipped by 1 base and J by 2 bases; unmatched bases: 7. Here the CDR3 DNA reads TGTGCCAGCAGCTTAGTTGGGGGACAGCTTAACACTGAAGCTTTCTTT. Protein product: CASSLVGGQLNTEAFF.